This paragraph reports one T cell receptor (beta chain). What it binds is not known. The data are from a study of cytomegalovirus exposure and HLA in healthy donors. Study-level points and caveats: A later analysis revealed that TCR association rates differed between HLA loci, peaking at DRB1 and bottoming out at HLA-C. It emerged from a later analysis that several of the most significant clusters appeared to be linked to common viral pathogens.

Germline values: CDR1 SGHTA, CDR2 FQGNSA. V was clipped by 1 base and J by 8 bases; unmatched bases: 7. CDR3 length: 16 residues. The PCR used 60 Vbeta and 13 Jbeta primers. This table comes from immunoSEQ multiplex PCR, and its TCRdb copy is limited to in-frame clones, with some not included. The table gives about 140,000 clones; the top ten clones make up 2.7% of it. The sequenced sample consisted of PBMCs. The chain recombines TRBV7-2 with TRBJ2-5; 13 bases align to TRBD2. The sequence was obtained from a man between 35 and 55 years old in good health and CMV-seronegative. CDR3 loop: CASSLGLAGGLYTQYF. DNA for the CDR3: TGTGCCAGCAGCTTAGGACTAGCGGGGGGCTTGTACACCCAGTACTTC.